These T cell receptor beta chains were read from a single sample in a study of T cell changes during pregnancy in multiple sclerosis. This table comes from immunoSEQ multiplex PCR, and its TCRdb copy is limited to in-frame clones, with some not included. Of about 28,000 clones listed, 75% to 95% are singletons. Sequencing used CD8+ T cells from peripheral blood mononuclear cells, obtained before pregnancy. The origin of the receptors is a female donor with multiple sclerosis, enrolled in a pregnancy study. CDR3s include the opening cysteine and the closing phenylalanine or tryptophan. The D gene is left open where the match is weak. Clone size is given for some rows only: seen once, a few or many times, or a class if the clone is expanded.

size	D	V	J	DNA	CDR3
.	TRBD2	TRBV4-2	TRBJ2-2	TGTGCCAGCAGCCCCGCGGGAGACCTCACCGGGGAGCTGTTTTTT	CASSPAGDLTGELFF
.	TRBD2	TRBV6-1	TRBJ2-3	TGTGCCAGCAGTGAAGTAGCGGGGGCCCTCACAGATACGCAGTATTTT	CASSEVAGALTDTQYF
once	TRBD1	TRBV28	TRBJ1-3	TGTGCCAGCAGTTTAGGACAGGGTGGGAGAAACACCATATATTTT	CASSLGQGGRNTIYF
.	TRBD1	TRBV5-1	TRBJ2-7	TGCGCCAGCAGCTTAGGGACAGGGTTTTCCGAGCAGTACTTC	CASSLGTGFSEQYF
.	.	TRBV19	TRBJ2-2	TGTGCCAGTAGTCCAGGGTTCCTAGCGAGGAACACCGGGGAGCTGTTTTTT	CASSPGFLARNTGELFF
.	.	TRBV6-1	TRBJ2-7	TGTGCCAGCAGCATCTCCTACGAGCAGTACTTC	CASSISYEQYF
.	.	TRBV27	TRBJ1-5	TGTGCCAGCAGTTTATCCGCAGGGGAGATCAATCAGCCCCAGCATTTT	CASSLSAGEINQPQHF
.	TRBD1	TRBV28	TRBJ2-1	TGTGCCAGCAGTTCACTCGTAGCCCGGGAAACGGACAGGGGGTCCGGGGAGCAGTTCTTC	CASSSLVARETDRGSGEQFF
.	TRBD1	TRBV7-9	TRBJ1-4	TGTGCCAGCAGATTAGACAGGGGGAGAGATGAAAAACTGTTTTTT	CASRLDRGRDEKLFF
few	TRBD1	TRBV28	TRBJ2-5	TGTGCCAGCAGTTTCGTCGAGGCAGGGGGCGAGACCCAGTACTTC	CASSFVEAGGETQYF
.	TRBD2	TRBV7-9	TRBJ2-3	TGTGCCAGCAGCTTAGCAGGGGCTAGCGGGAGGGCCGGAACAGATACGCAGTATTTT	CASSLAGASGRAGTDTQYF
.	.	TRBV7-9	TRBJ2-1	TGTGCCAGCAGCTTAGCGTATAGCGTTCAGCAGTTCTTC	CASSLAYSVQQFF
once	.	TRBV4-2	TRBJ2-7	TGTGCCAGCAGCCAAGCGGCGGGCGAGCGGAGCCCCTACGAGCAGTACTTC	CASSQAAGERSPYEQYF
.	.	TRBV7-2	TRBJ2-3	TGTGCCAGCAACCCCGGATGGGCCTCAGATACGCAGTATTTT	CASNPGWASDTQYF
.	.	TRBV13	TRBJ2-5	TGTGCCAGCAGCTACCAAGAGGGGACCCAGTACTTC	CASSYQEGTQYF
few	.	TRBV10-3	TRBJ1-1	TGTGCCATCAGTGAGTGGGGAGGAGGCACTGAAGCTTTCTTT	CAISEWGGGTEAFF